The 28 T cell receptor beta chains reported below all come from one sample, sequenced in a study of blood T cell repertoires in COVID-19. Using immunoSEQ multiplex PCR, the repertoire was profiled, and TCRdb retains in-frame clones only, with some absent. The sample yields more than 150,000 clones, approximately 88% seen once. The source material was peripheral blood. Receptor source: a man aged 18 to 35 with active or convalescent COVID-19.

This clone was counted once. This chain links TRBV6-6 with TRBJ2-2; a weak D match, TRBD1 (5 bases). Trimming left V 8 bases short and J 5 bases short, with 18 bases between. CDR3 length: 15 residues. Germline loops: CDR1 MNHNY, CDR2 SVGAGI (reference sequence). CDR3 loop: CASGIRPGQTGELFF. CDR3 nucleotides: TGTGCCAGCGGGATAAGGCCAGGGCAGACCGGGGAGCTGTTTTTT.

The chain has TRBV28 and TRBJ2-3; TRBD1 is a possible D gene (5 bases). Trimming shortened V by 7 bases and J by 2 bases, and 13 bases separated the two germline ends. This CDR3 is built from 14 residues. Germline V gene sequence: CDR1 MDHEN, CDR2 SYDVKM. The CDR3 reads CASILQGHTDTQYF. CDR3 nucleotide sequence: TGTGCCAGCATACTGCAGGGCCACACAGATACGCAGTATTTT.

On this clone: Other DNA sequences in the same sample also yield this CDR3. The chain is built from TRBV4-3 and TRBJ2-2, with D unclear. Per the germline V gene, CDR1 is LGHNA and CDR2 is YSLEER. V was cut by 2 bases and J by 1 base, with 2 bases left in between. There are 13 residues in the CDR3. In DNA form, the CDR3 reads TGCGCCAGCAGCCAACGGAACACCGGGGAGCTGTTTTTT. Its protein is CASSQRNTGELFF.

This clone came up a few times. The rearrangement joins TRBV2 to TRBJ1-5; tentative D call: TRBD1 (5 bases). Germline V gives CDR1 SNHLY, CDR2 FYNNEI. V lost 7 bases, J lost 3 bases, and 7 bases lay in between. The CDR3 is 12 residues long. The CDR3 loop reads CASTGDNQPQHF. CDR3 sequence (DNA): TGTGCCAGCACGGGGGACAATCAGCCCCAGCATTTT.

This clone was seen only once. The chain is built from TRBV6-2 or TRBV6-3 and TRBJ1-3, with TRBD1 as a possible D gene (6 bases). Germline-derived CDR1 and CDR2 are MNHEY and SVGEGT. Trimming pared 2 bases from V and 0 bases from J, leaving 23 bases between. This CDR3 contains 20 residues. The CDR3 protein is CASSYPLPWTAADSGNTIYF. The CDR3 DNA sequence: TGTGCCAGCAGTTACCCCTTACCATGGACAGCGGCAGACTCTGGAAACACCATATATTTT.

V usage is TRBV5-6 and J usage is TRBJ1-5; D gene ambiguous. CDR1 SGHDT and CDR2 YYEEEE come from the germline V gene. V dropped 4 bases and J dropped 0 bases, with 8 bases sitting between them. This CDR3 is 14 amino acids long. As DNA, the CDR3 is TGTGCCAGCAGCCGGGTTGGTAGCAATCAGCCCCAGCATTTT. This codes for CASSRVGSNQPQHF.

The chain joins TRBV19 to TRBJ1-4; D remains unclear. Deletions cut 2 bases from V and 1 base from J, with 5 bases between. This CDR3 has 14 residues. CDR1 is LNHDA, CDR2 SQIVND, per germline (reference sequence). The CDR3 is CASSIRGTNEKLFF. CDR3 nucleotide sequence: TGTGCCAGTAGTATAAGAGGAACTAATGAAAAACTGTTTTTT.

The chain recombines TRBV4-1 with TRBJ1-2, with TRBD1 matching over 9 bases. Germline CDR1 and CDR2: MGHRA and YSYEKL. The CDR3 is made up of 16 amino acids. The V segment lost 4 bases and the J segment 7 bases; nucleotides outside the gene matches: 13. In DNA form, the CDR3 reads TGCGCCAGCAGCCTGGTCGCTGGGACAGGGAGGTCTGGCTACACCTTC. This gives the protein CASSLVAGTGRSGYTF.

With regard to this clone: Other nucleotide sequences in the sample specify the same CDR3. The J gene is TRBJ2-1, the V gene TRBV2; tentatively, D is TRBD2 (5 bases). Germline V gives CDR1 SNHLY, CDR2 FYNNEI. V gave up 4 bases and J gave up 1 base, with 8 bases separating them. CDR3 length equals 14 residues. The CDR3 nucleotides are TGTGCCAGCAGTGGGTGGACTTCCTACAATGAGCAGTTCTTC. Translation gives CASSGWTSYNEQFF.

The chain couples TRBV5-8 to TRBJ2-3, with 8 bases aligning to TRBD1. Germline trimming cut 5 bases from V and 1 base from J; bases unmatched to any gene: 9. The CDR3 consists of 16 residues. Per the germline V gene, CDR1 is SGHTS and CDR2 is YDEGEE. This CDR3 reads CASSLTGGLGTDTQYF. In nucleotides, the CDR3 is TGTGCCAGCAGTCTTACAGGGGGGTTGGGCACAGATACGCAGTATTTT.

The CDR3 DNA follows: TGTGCCAGCAGCCTCAGGGAGGAGGGTGGGCAGCCCCAGCATTTT. It codes for CASSLREEGGQPQHF. This chain joins TRBV13 and TRBJ1-5; D might be TRBD1 (5 bases). V shed 5 bases and J shed 7 bases, with 18 bases lying between them. This CDR3 has 15 amino acids. Germline CDR1 reads PRHDT; CDR2 reads FYEKMQ (reference sequence).

This rearrangement joins TRBV5-3 to TRBJ2-7; TRBD2 is a possible D gene (6 bases). TRBV5-3 is an ORF, with its function uncertain. V was trimmed by 4 bases and J by 6 bases, leaving 14 bases between them. The CDR3 runs 13 residues. Here the CDR3 reads CARSALTRFEQYF. The CDR3 DNA reads TGTGCCAGAAGCGCCCTGACTAGATTCGAGCAGTACTTC.

This clone was counted once. The chain combines TRBV9 with TRBJ2-2; 8 nucleotides line up with TRBD2. In germline, CDR1 is SGDLS, CDR2 YYNGEE. Losses at the gene ends were 0 bases for V and 6 bases for J; bases not matched to a gene: 13. This CDR3 has 18 residues. The CDR3, as DNA: TGTGCCAGCAGCGTAGATGTAGGGAGACCCGGGGGGGCCGGGGAGCTGTTTTTT. This translates into CASSVDVGRPGGAGELFF.

The chain recombines TRBV7-9 with TRBJ1-1; 10 bases map to TRBD1. This CDR3 is 15 amino acids long. The germline V gene encodes CDR1 SEHNR and CDR2 FQNEAQ (reference sequence). Trimming removed 5 bases from V and 11 bases from J; junction bases left unmatched: 14. CDR3 in amino acids: CASSPRDRGRWEAFF. In DNA, the CDR3 is TGTGCCAGCAGCCCGCGGGACAGGGGTAGATGGGAGGCTTTCTTT.

The rearrangement joins TRBV6-2 or TRBV6-3 to TRBJ2-7; 8 positions match TRBD2. Germline CDR1 is MNHEY and CDR2 is SVGEGT. Losses at the gene ends were 3 bases for V and 2 bases for J; bases not matched to a gene: 9. The length of the CDR3 is 16 residues. The CDR3 DNA is TGTGCCAGCAGTTATTCCCCCACTAGCGGTCCCTACGAGCAGTACTTC. It specifies CASSYSPTSGPYEQYF.

The chain links TRBV6-6 to TRBJ1-4; 10 nucleotides line up with TRBD1. The CDR3 runs 17 residues. Germline values: CDR1 MNHNY, CDR2 SVGAGI (reference sequence). V shed 5 bases and J 3 bases; nucleotides not matched to a gene: 9. The CDR3 DNA reads as TGTGCCAGCAGTCGTCTCGGGACAGGGGATGCTAATGAAAAACTGTTTTTT. Protein sequence: CASSRLGTGDANEKLFF.

The chain uses TRBV4-2 and TRBJ2-1; perhaps TRBD1 as D (7 bases). Trimming pared 0 bases from V and 10 bases from J, leaving 16 bases between. Germline V gives CDR1 LGHNA, CDR2 YNFKEQ. The CDR3 is 15 amino acids. The CDR3 DNA reads as TGTGCCAGCAGCCAAGATTCAGGGGGGAGCGGCGAGCAGTTCTTC. Translating it yields CASSQDSGGSGEQFF.

This clone was seen a single time. This chain joins TRBV30 and TRBJ2-7; D may correspond to TRBD1 or TRBD2 (6 bases each). Germline V gene data show CDR1 as GTSNPN and CDR2 as SVGIG (reference sequence). V was trimmed by 5 bases and J by 2 bases, leaving 10 bases between them. This CDR3 spans 12 amino acids. The CDR3 DNA sequence: TGTGCCTGGGGCGGGACACCCTACGAGCAGTACTTC. Amino acids: CAWGGTPYEQYF. Drawing the rest from reference TRBV30 and TRBJ2-7, the complete variable domain is SQTIHQWPATLVQPVGSPLSLECTVEGTSNPNLYWYRQAAGRGLQLLFYSVGIGQISSEVPQNLSASRPQDRQFILSSKKLLLSDSGFYLCAWGGTPYEQYFGPGTRLTVT.

The chain uses TRBV19 and TRBJ1-5; tentatively, D is TRBD1 (6 bases). Germline lookup yields CDR1 LNHDA and CDR2 SQIVND (reference sequence). Trimming shortened V by 8 bases and J by 7 bases, and 18 bases separated the two germline ends. The CDR3 spans 14 residues. CDR3 DNA sequence: TGTGCCAGTCTCCGGGGCGGGGGCGTGCAGCCCCAGCATTTT. Protein sequence: CASLRGGGVQPQHF.

On this clone: At one end the junction does not follow the germline gene, possibly because of a read error. The chain carries TRBV6-1 and TRBJ1-5; no reliable D call. The CDR3 has 13 amino acids. Germline V gene lookup returns CDR1 MNHNS and CDR2 SASEGT. CDR3 region: CASSEGQQSAPAF. CDR3 nucleotides: TGTGCCAGCAGTGAAGGACAACAATCAGCCCCAGCATTT.

The chain recombines TRBV6-1 with TRBJ2-5; 14 positions match TRBD2. J was trimmed by 3 bases and V by 1 base; bases with no gene match: 1. Germline V lookup: CDR1 MNHNS, CDR2 SASEGT. The CDR3 spans 16 residues. This CDR3 reads CASSEGLAGGKETQYF. CDR3 in DNA: TGTGCCAGCAGTGAAGGACTAGCGGGGGGGAAAGAGACCCAGTACTTC.

The chain carries TRBV7-2 and TRBJ2-2; 8 bases match TRBD2. V shed 5 bases and J 2 bases; nucleotides not matched to a gene: 13. Per germline, CDR1 SGHTA and CDR2 FQGNSA. The CDR3 extends over 18 amino acids. The CDR3 loop reads CASSTEVVAGGNTGELFF. The CDR3 DNA is TGTGCCAGCAGCACAGAGGTGGTGGCGGGGGGCAACACCGGGGAGCTGTTTTTT. Variable domain in full (rest from reference TRBV7-2 and TRBJ2-2): GAGVSQSPSNKVTEKGKDVELRCDPISGHTALYWYRQSLGQGLEFLIYFQGNSAPDKSGLPSDRFSAERTGGSVSTLTIQRTQQEDSAVYLCASSTEVVAGGNTGELFFGEGSRLTVL.

The chain uses TRBV12-1 and TRBJ2-7; the D call of TRBD2 is as the table states it, not checked on the DNA. TRBV12-1 is a known pseudogene. The CDR3 is 14 amino acids. The CDR3 loop is CASSPWVAVYEQYF. CDR3 sequence (DNA): TGTGCCAGCAGCCCTTGGGTGGCGGTGTACGAGCAGTACTTC.

The J gene is TRBJ2-5, the V gene TRBV7-9, with 9 bases fitting TRBD1. Germline assignment: CDR1 SEHNR and CDR2 FQNEAQ (reference sequence). V gave up 1 base and J gave up 5 bases; unmatched junction bases: 5. CDR3 length: 15 amino acids. CDR3 amino acids: CASSLVGQGKETQYF. In DNA, the CDR3 is TGTGCCAGCAGCTTAGTAGGACAGGGGAAGGAGACCCAGTACTTC.

The chain joins TRBV4-1 to TRBJ2-5; 8 bases match TRBD2. The CDR3 runs to 14 residues. Trimming removed 8 bases from V and 5 bases from J; junction bases left unmatched: 10. CDR1 MGHRA and CDR2 YSYEKL come from the germline V gene. CDR3 sequence (DNA): TGCGCCAGCTGGAGCGGGAGTGGGGCTGAGACCCAGTACTTC. Protein: CASWSGSGAETQYF.

The chain uses TRBV29-1 and TRBJ1-1; 9 nucleotides match TRBD1. Looked up from germline, CDR1 is SQVTM and CDR2 is ANQGSEA. This CDR3 spans 11 amino acids. The CDR3 nucleotides are TGCACCGCTACAGGGGGCTCTGAAGCTTTCTTT. Translating gives CTATGGSEAFF.

This clone occurred once. This chain connects TRBV7-2 to TRBJ2-2; TRBD2 aligns across 7 bases. Trimming cost V 5 bases and J 0 bases; bases outside gene matches: 6. CDR1 SGHTA and CDR2 FQGNSA come from the germline V gene. This CDR3 region has 16 residues. Here the CDR3 reads CASSPTSGTNTGELFF. DNA for the CDR3: TGTGCCAGCAGCCCGACCAGCGGGACGAACACCGGGGAGCTGTTTTTT.

This chain joins TRBV5-8 and TRBJ2-2, with 7 bases identical to TRBD2. This CDR3 is built from 14 residues. The germline gives CDR1 SGHTS, CDR2 YDEGEE. Trimming at V came to 0 bases and at J to 4 bases, leaving 0 bases not matched to a gene. The CDR3 region is CASSLGLATGELFF. CDR3 nucleotide sequence: TGTGCCAGCAGCTTGGGACTAGCCACCGGGGAGCTGTTTTTT. Full variable domain (missing parts from reference TRBV5-8 and TRBJ2-2): EAGVTQSPTHLIKTRGQQATLRCSPISGHTSVYWYQQALGLGLQFLLWYDEGEERNRGNFPPRFSGRQFPNYSSELNVNALELEDSALYLCASSLGLATGELFFGEGSRLTVL.